This TCR beta chain was identified in a study of OX40 agonist ivuxolimab in advanced cancers. V was shortened by 0 bases and J by 0 bases, with 12 bases between the two germline ends. In germline, CDR1 is MDHEN, CDR2 SYDVKM. This CDR3 is 17 amino acids long. Of note for this clone: Its antigen is unidentified.

The protocol was immunoSEQ multiplex PCR, while the TCRdb copy is restricted to in-frame clones and leaves out a portion. The sample contains 65,000 to 75,000 clones, approximately 85% of which appear only once. Whole-study findings and limits: Low levels of normalized T-cell clonal expansion also appeared in some nonresponders. Expanded clones were, on average, more numerous in CD8+ T cells than in CD4+. Dose levels from 0.1 to 3.0 mg/kg saw CD4+ and CD8+ blood T cells expand clonally by week 6. Among the lowest levels of clonal expansion were found in partial responders at 0.1-3.0 mg/kg.

The V and J genes are TRBV28 and TRBJ1-5; D not certain. The TCR sequence derives from an adult with an advanced solid tumor such as melanoma, head and neck, liver or kidney cancer. The sample was CD4+ or CD8+ T cells sorted from blood, taken in a trial of the OX40 agonist ivuxolimab. The CDR3 DNA reads as TGTGCCAGCAGTTTATGGCCCCGCGGGAGTAGCAATCAGCCCCAGCATTTT. It specifies CASSLWPRGSSNQPQHF.